Each of the 23 T cell receptor beta chains below was sequenced from the same sample in a study of CD8+CD57+ T cells in acquired aplastic anemia. Genomic DNA, serving as template, underwent TCR beta VDJ and CDR3 profiling. TCRdb reprocessed the reads via MiXCR and lists one record per CDR3 protein. Here the sample spans more than 150,000 distinct CDR3 sequences, 45% to 50% being singletons. Specimen: sorted CD4+, CD8+, or CD8+CD57+ T cells (not recorded which) from PBMCs. These receptors were taken from a human donor in good health.

This clonotype was seen a single time. This chain connects TRBV7-9 to TRBJ2-1, with D tentatively TRBD2 (5 bases). Between the trimmed V and J ends, which lost 3 bases and 8 bases, there was a span of 11 bases. Germline V gene lookup returns CDR1 SEHNR and CDR2 FQNEAQ (reference sequence). CDR3 size: 13 residues. For the CDR3, the DNA is TGTGCCAGCAGCTTGTCCGGGCGGGATGAGCAGTTCTTC. Translation: CASSLSGRDEQFF.

In its sample, this clonotype was seen many times. The chain is built from TRBV7-2 and TRBJ1-5; the D gene is possibly TRBD1 (5 bases). The germline V and J ends were trimmed by 6 bases and 7 bases, with 16 bases remaining between them. Germline V lookup: CDR1 SGHTA, CDR2 FQGNSA. The CDR3 totals 14 residues. DNA for the CDR3: TGTGCCAGCAGGGCGTCGGGGGTTCGGCAGCCCCAGCATTTT. Its translation: CASRASGVRQPQHF.

The chain uses TRBV24-1 and TRBJ1-2, with 7 bases aligning to TRBD1. The CDR3 spans 14 residues. Germline trimming cut 5 bases from V and 2 bases from J; bases unmatched to any gene: 4. Germline CDR1 reads KGHDR; CDR2 reads SFDVKD. In DNA form, the CDR3 reads TGTGCCACCAGTGCGACAGGGACAAACTATGGCTACACCTTC. It specifies CATSATGTNYGYTF.

This chain links TRBV24-1 with TRBJ2-5; 9 bases map to TRBD1. V lost 3 bases and J lost 4; bases outside the gene matches: 11. Germline loops: CDR1 KGHDR, CDR2 SFDVKD. This CDR3 has 17 amino acids. Written as DNA, the CDR3 is TGTGCCACCAGTGATCCCCTCCCCGGGACAGGGCGAGAGACCCAGTACTTC. It encodes CATSDPLPGTGRETQYF.

This clonotype was found once. The chain combines TRBV6-1 with TRBJ1-5; no definite D call. Trimming cost V 6 bases and J 6 bases, with 12 bases left between them. The CDR3 covers 13 residues. CDR1 and CDR2 from the germline V gene are MNHNS and SASEGT. CDR3 in DNA: TGTGCCAGCAGGGGGAGGGAAATTCAGCCCCAGCATTTT. Translating it yields CASRGREIQPQHF.

Ten or more counts support this clonotype. The rearrangement uses TRBV24-1 and TRBJ2-3; D is uncertain. CDR1 is KGHDR and CDR2 is SFDVKD in the germline V gene. Trimming took off 1 base at V and 0 bases at J, with 4 bases between the two ends. CDR3 length: 14 residues. CDR3 sequence: CATSDFTSTDTQYF. The DNA for the CDR3 is TGTGCCACCAGTGATTTTACCAGCACAGATACGCAGTATTTT.

This clonotype showed up just a few times. The rearrangement joins TRBV2 to TRBJ2-7; D unclear. Germline V gives CDR1 SNHLY, CDR2 FYNNEI. The CDR3 has 13 residues. V lost 2 bases to trimming and J lost 3 bases, with 8 bases between them. CDR3 DNA sequence: TGTGCCAGCAGTGAACTGGGCGGCTACGAGCAGTACTTC. Encoded protein: CASSELGGYEQYF.

This clonotype was seen at least ten times. The chain recombines TRBV7-2 with TRBJ2-7; the D call may be TRBD1 or TRBD2 (5 bases each). V gave up 5 bases and J gave up 8 bases, with 13 bases separating them. Germline V gene lookup returns CDR1 SGHTA and CDR2 FQGNSA. CDR3 length equals 12 residues. CDR3 sequence reads: CASSDLGVQQYF. CDR3 bases: TGTGCCAGCAGCGACCTGGGGGTTCAGCAGTACTTC.

Points on this clonotype: The CDR3 ends on some other residue instead of the conserved phenylalanine or tryptophan, so this is likely a read error. The chain employs TRBV2 and TRBJ2-1, with a tentative D call TRBD1 (6 bases). This CDR3 spans 15 amino acids. V was pared by 6 bases and J by 3 bases, with 15 bases between. CDR1 is SNHLY and CDR2 is FYNNEI in the germline V gene. The CDR3 loop reads CASRSGVAVYNEQFL. CDR3 coding DNA: TGTGCCAGCAGGTCAGGGGTTGCGGTCTACAATGAGCAGTTCCTC.

Comments on this clonotype: Given a much more abundant clone one base away, this may be a read error. The conserved phenylalanine or tryptophan normally closing the CDR3 is absent here, so this likely arose from a read error. This chain uses TRBV5-1 with TRBJ2-2; TRBD2 aligns across 9 bases. CDR3 length: 15 residues. V was clipped by 0 bases and J by 6 bases; unmatched bases: 3. Germline CDR1 is SGHRS and CDR2 is YFSETQ. DNA of the CDR3: TGCGCCAGCAGCTTGGGAGCGGGAGGTCCCGGGGAGCTGTTTTTA. Translation: CASSLGAGGPGELFL.

V usage is TRBV12-3 or TRBV12-4 and J usage is TRBJ2-7; 9 nucleotides line up with TRBD1. The CDR3 sequence is 14 residues long. The J segment lost 5 bases and the V segment lost 6 bases, leaving 8 bases of the junction unmatched. In nucleotides, the CDR3 is TGTGCCAGCAGCTGGGGGACAGGGAACGACGAGCAGTACTTC. It yields the protein CASSWGTGNDEQYF.

CDR3 loop: CSAWDSEETQYF. The DNA for the CDR3 is TGCAGTGCATGGGACAGCGAAGAGACCCAGTACTTC. The chain recombines TRBV20-1 with TRBJ2-5, with 7 nucleotides matching TRBD1. CDR3 length: 12 amino acids. Germline CDR1 and CDR2: DFQATT and SNEGSKA (reference sequence). V gave up 6 bases and J gave up 3 bases; unmatched junction bases: 4.

The V and J genes are TRBV27 and TRBJ1-4; D gene unclear. Germline lookup yields CDR1 MNHEY and CDR2 SMNVEV (reference sequence). The CDR3 has 14 residues. Trimming took 4 bases from V and 5 from J, leaving 11 bases between them. The chain's CDR3 is CASSYEGANEKLFF. CDR3 nucleotides: TGTGCCAGCAGTTACGAGGGTGCGAATGAAAAACTGTTTTTT.

On this clonotype: With a much larger clone just one base away, this may be a read error. This sequence joins TRBV3-1 and TRBJ2-7; 9 nucleotides line up with TRBD1. Germline V gene lookup returns CDR1 LGHDT and CDR2 YNNKEL (reference sequence). CDR3 length equals 15 residues. The CDR3, as DNA: TGTGCCAGCAGCCTCAAGACAGGGGGATCCTGCGAGCAGTACTTC. As protein: CASSLKTGGSCEQYF.

In this sample, this clonotype turned up a few times. The rearrangement links TRBV28 to TRBJ2-7; D possibly corresponds to TRBD1 (5 bases). The length of the CDR3 is 16 residues. Between the trimmed V and J ends, which lost 6 bases and 3 bases, there was a span of 21 bases. Germline V gene sequence: CDR1 MDHEN, CDR2 SYDVKM. The DNA for the CDR3 is TGTGCCAGCAGGGGCCTAACAGGTCCTCAGATCTACGAGCAGTACTTC. This gives the protein CASRGLTGPQIYEQYF.

In its sample, this clonotype was seen a few times. CDR3 DNA sequence: TGTGCCAGCTCACTACGACAGGGGGCGAACACTGAAGCTTTCTTT. Amino acids: CASSLRQGANTEAFF. The chain carries TRBV18 and TRBJ1-1; 10 bases are a match to TRBD1. The CDR3 has 15 residues. Unmatched junction bases numbered 3, after V lost 4 bases and J lost 1 base. From germline, CDR1 is KGHSH and CDR2 LQKENI.

As regards this clonotype: Likely a read error: the CDR3 ends without its conserved phenylalanine or tryptophan. The chain carries TRBV10-3 and TRBJ1-1; possibly TRBD1 for D (5 bases). V lost 4 bases and J 7 bases, leaving 10 bases between the germline ends. CDR1 ENHRY and CDR2 SYGVKD come from the germline V gene. This CDR3 spans 12 amino acids. CDR3 DNA sequence: TGTGCCATCAGTGGGGATGGGGGTGAAGCTTTCTCT. Amino acid sequence: CAISGDGGEAFS.

This clonotype was recorded at least ten times. This chain links TRBV20-1 with TRBJ2-1, with 9 bases aligning to TRBD2. Unmatched junction bases numbered 10, after V lost 3 bases and J lost 7 bases. CDR1 and CDR2 (germline): DFQATT, SNEGSKA (reference sequence). The CDR3 has 15 residues. Written as DNA, the CDR3 is TGCAGTGCTAGTGGCGGGACTAGCCGTCTGAATGAGCAGTTCTTC. This sequence encodes CSASGGTSRLNEQFF.

Many counts were recorded for this clonotype. The genes are TRBV9 and TRBJ2-7; 7 bases align to TRBD2. The V gene end was trimmed by 0 bases and the J gene end by 5 bases; junction bases not matched to a gene: 11. CDR3 length: 16 amino acids. The germline gives CDR1 SGDLS, CDR2 YYNGEE. CDR3 DNA: TGTGCCAGCAGCGTAGAAGCTCGCGGGAGATCCGACGAGCAGTACTTC. This encodes CASSVEARGRSDEQYF.

This clonotype showed up just a few times. CDR3 DNA: TGTGCCAGCAGCGAGGGGGTGGGACTAGCGGGATCAGATACGCAGTATTTT. This gives the protein CASSEGVGLAGSDTQYF. V and J are TRBV6-1 and TRBJ2-3; 13 positions match TRBD2. V lost 6 bases to trimming and J lost 4 bases; unmatched junction nucleotides: 10. The germline V gene encodes CDR1 MNHNS and CDR2 SASEGT. The CDR3 covers 17 residues.

This clonotype was seen just once. The rearrangement uses TRBV3-1 and TRBJ2-7; 12 positions match TRBD2. Per germline, CDR1 LGHDT and CDR2 YNNKEL (reference sequence). With 1 base clipped from V and 3 bases from J, the junction kept 4 bases outside the gene matches. The CDR3 is made up of 16 amino acids. The DNA of the CDR3 is TGTGCCAGCAGCCAAGGGACTAGCGGGGCGCTCTACGAGCAGTACTTC. This encodes CASSQGTSGALYEQYF.

In its sample, this clonotype was seen many times. This sequence joins TRBV10-3 and TRBJ2-7, with D unclear. Germline V lookup: CDR1 ENHRY, CDR2 SYGVKD. V gave up 6 bases and J gave up 2 bases, with 11 bases separating them. The CDR3 loop spans 13 amino acids. CDR3 residues: CAIRSTDTYEQYF. DNA of the CDR3: TGTGCCATCAGGTCGACGGATACCTACGAGCAGTACTTC.

This chain connects TRBV2 to TRBJ1-3, with D unclear. The CDR3 contains 15 residues. V was shortened by 6 bases and J by 0 bases, with 12 bases between the two germline ends. Germline V gene sequence: CDR1 SNHLY, CDR2 FYNNEI. CDR3 nucleotides: TGTGCCAGCAGCTTTCTCAGCGGCTCTGGAAACACCATATATTTT. It encodes CASSFLSGSGNTIYF.